This TCR beta chain was obtained from a study of blood T cell repertoires in COVID-19. Profiling relied on immunoSEQ multiplex PCR, and the TCRdb table lists in-frame clones only, not all of them. The data hold about 190,000 clones, with about four fifths observed a single time. The clonotype comes from a woman aged 70 to 79 with active or convalescent COVID-19. Input material: peripheral blood.

This chain's CDR3 is CASSITTGGSEQYF. The CDR3 region has the DNA TGTGCCAGTAGTATAACGACAGGGGGCTCCGAGCAGTACTTC. The chain links TRBV19 to TRBJ2-7; TRBD1 matches at 10 bases. The junction had 4 bases not matched to a gene; V was cut back by 2 bases and J by 6 bases. In germline, CDR1 is LNHDA, CDR2 SQIVND (reference sequence). The CDR3 is 14 residues long.